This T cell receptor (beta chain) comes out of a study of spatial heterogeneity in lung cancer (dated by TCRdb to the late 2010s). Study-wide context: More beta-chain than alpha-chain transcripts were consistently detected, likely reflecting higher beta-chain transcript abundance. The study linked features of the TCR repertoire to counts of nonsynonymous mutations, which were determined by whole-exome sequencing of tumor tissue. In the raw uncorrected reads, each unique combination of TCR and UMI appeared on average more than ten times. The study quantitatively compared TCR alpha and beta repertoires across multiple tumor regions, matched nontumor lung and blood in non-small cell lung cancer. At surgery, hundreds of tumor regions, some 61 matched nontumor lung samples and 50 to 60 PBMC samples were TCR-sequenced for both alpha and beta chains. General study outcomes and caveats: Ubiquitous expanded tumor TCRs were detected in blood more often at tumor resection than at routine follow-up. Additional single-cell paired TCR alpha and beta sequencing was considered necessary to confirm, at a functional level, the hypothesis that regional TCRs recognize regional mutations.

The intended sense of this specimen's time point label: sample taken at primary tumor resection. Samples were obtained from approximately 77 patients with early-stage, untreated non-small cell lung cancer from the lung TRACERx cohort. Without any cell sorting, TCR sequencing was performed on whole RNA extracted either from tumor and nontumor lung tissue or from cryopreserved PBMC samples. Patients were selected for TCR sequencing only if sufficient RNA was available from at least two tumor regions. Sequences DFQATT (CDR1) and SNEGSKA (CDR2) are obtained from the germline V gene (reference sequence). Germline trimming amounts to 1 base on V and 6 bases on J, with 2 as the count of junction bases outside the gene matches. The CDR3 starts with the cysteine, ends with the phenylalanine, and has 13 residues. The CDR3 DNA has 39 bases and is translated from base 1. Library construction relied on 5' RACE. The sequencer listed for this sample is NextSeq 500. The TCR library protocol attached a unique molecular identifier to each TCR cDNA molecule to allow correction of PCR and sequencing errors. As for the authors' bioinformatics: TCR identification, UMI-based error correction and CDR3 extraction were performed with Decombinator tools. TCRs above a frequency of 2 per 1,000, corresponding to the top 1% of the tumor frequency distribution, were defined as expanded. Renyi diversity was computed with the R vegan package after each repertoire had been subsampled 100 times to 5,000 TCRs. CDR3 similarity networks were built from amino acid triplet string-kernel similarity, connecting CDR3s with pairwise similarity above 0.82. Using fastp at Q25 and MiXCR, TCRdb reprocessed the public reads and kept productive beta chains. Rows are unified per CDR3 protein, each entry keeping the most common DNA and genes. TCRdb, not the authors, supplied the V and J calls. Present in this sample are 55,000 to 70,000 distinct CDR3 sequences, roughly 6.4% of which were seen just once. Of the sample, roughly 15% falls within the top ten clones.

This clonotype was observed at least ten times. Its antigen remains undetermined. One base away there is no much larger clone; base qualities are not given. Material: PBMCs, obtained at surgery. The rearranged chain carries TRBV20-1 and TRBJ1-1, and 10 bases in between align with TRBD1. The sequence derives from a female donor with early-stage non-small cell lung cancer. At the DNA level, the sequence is TGCAGTGCTAGAGGGACAGGGGGGGCTGAAGCTTTCTTT. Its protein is CSARGTGGAEAFF.